The rows below give T cell receptor beta chains drawn from one sample of a study of blood T cells in healthy people across ages. Each CDR3 protein is one row after TCRdb ran MiXCR on the 5' RACE reads. The data contain roughly 550,000 distinct CDR3 sequences, approximately 25% of them singletons. The sample was also linked to a second study, of T cells of mothers and their children.

Sequencing was done on a sample of blood. Every receptor here comes from a boy aged 5-17 years in good health. Each CDR3 is given with its conserved first and last residue. A D gene is named only where the DNA matches it firmly. Size values are once, few and many counts, or a class for expanded clones, and some rows have none.

J gene,clone size,D gene,V gene,CDR3 DNA,CDR3 protein
TRBJ1-5,NA,NA,TRBV19,TGTGCCAGTAGTATAGGCCAAAGCAATCAGCCCCAGCATTTT,CASSIGQSNQPQHF
TRBJ2-2,NA,TRBD2,TRBV20-1,TGCAGTGCTAGAGGCCCGGGGGGGGCGAACACCGGGGAGCTGTTTTTT,CSARGPGGANTGELFF
TRBJ1-1,NA,TRBD1,TRBV7-9,TGTGCCAGCAGCACCCAACAGGGGGACACTGAAGCTTTCTTT,CASSTQQGDTEAFF
TRBJ2-3,few,NA,TRBV10-3,TGTGCCATCAGTGAGTCTATGAGCGCGGGGGCCCAGTCAGATACGCAGTATTTT,CAISESMSAGAQSDTQYF
TRBJ1-1,NA,NA,TRBV5-1,TGCGCCAGCAGCTTGGGTACAGCGGGCACTGAAGCTTTCTTT,CASSLGTAGTEAFF
TRBJ1-2,NA,TRBD1,TRBV28,TGTGCCAGCAGTTTAACGTCGCCCGGGACAGAACTCTATGGCTACACCTTC,CASSLTSPGTELYGYTF
TRBJ2-7,NA,TRBD2,TRBV7-2,TGTGCCAGCAGCCCCGGGAGGACTAGCTCGTCCTACGAGCAGTACTTC,CASSPGRTSSSYEQYF
TRBJ2-5,few,NA,TRBV5-4,TGTGCCAGCAGCAGAACCCGGACAGAGGAAGAGACCCAGTACTTC,CASSRTRTEEETQYF
TRBJ2-1,few,TRBD2,TRBV27,TGTGCCAGCAGTACCAGGACTAGCGGGAGTCAGGCCTACAATGAGCAGTTCTTC,CASSTRTSGSQAYNEQFF
TRBJ2-1,NA,TRBD2,TRBV9,TGTGCCAGCAGCTCAAAACTAGCGGGTAACAATGAGCAGTTCTTC,CASSSKLAGNNEQFF
TRBJ1-2,NA,TRBD1,TRBV6-1,TGTGCCAGCAGTGAAGACGGACAGGGGGGAGCCTATGGCTACACCTTC,CASSEDGQGGAYGYTF
TRBJ2-7,few,NA,TRBV5-5,TGTGCCAGCAGCTCCGGGCCCCTGGGCGCCTACGAGCAGTACTTC,CASSSGPLGAYEQYF
TRBJ2-5,few,TRBD2,TRBV5-4,TGTGCCAGCAGCCAACTAGCGGGGGGCCAAGAGACCCAGTACTTC,CASSQLAGGQETQYF
TRBJ2-1,once,NA,TRBV6-1,TGTGCCAGCAGTGCGGGGGGCAGTACCTACAATGAGCAGTTCTTC,CASSAGGSTYNEQFF
TRBJ1-3,NA,NA,TRBV9,TGTGCCAGCAGCGTAGGTCGGAAATGGGGGGCAGCTGGAAACACCATATATTTT,CASSVGRKWGAAGNTIYF
TRBJ1-5,few,TRBD1,TRBV7-2,TGTGCCAGCAGCTTAGGAACGGGACAGGGAGAGCATTTT,CASSLGTGQGEHF
TRBJ2-1,once,TRBD2,TRBV2,TGTGCCAGCAGCGCTGGACTAGTGGCGTACAATGAGCAGTTCTTC,CASSAGLVAYNEQFF
TRBJ2-2,NA,TRBD2,TRBV2,TGTGCCAGCAGTGGACTAGCGGGGTCTTTGGGCACCGGGGAGCTGTTTTTT,CASSGLAGSLGTGELFF
TRBJ2-7,few,NA,TRBV4-1,TGCGCCAGCAGCCAAGATCCCCGGGGACGGCACGAGCAGTACTTC,CASSQDPRGRHEQYF
TRBJ1-3,few,NA,TRBV12-3/TRBV12-4,TGTGCCAGCAGTTTCCGGGCGGGGACTGGAAACACCATATATTTT,CASSFRAGTGNTIYF
TRBJ1-6,many,NA,TRBV4-3,TGCGCCAGCAGCCAAGGTACAGGGAGCTCCTATAATTCACCCCTCCACTTT,CASSQGTGSSYNSPLHF
TRBJ1-2,many,TRBD1,TRBV15,TGCGCCACCAGCACAAGACAGGGTCGCTATGGCTACACCTTC,CATSTRQGRYGYTF
TRBJ2-5,NA,TRBD2,TRBV12-3/TRBV12-4,TGTGCCAGCAGTACGGGAGGGCAGGCAGAGACCCAGTACTTC,CASSTGGQAETQYF
TRBJ1-2,NA,NA,TRBV20-1,TGCAGTGCTAGAGAGAGAAGGGGGGATCCCTATGGCTACACCTTC,CSARERRGDPYGYTF
TRBJ1-1,NA,NA,TRBV15,TGTGCCACCAGCAGAGATCTCGGCGGTCGGAACACTGAAGCTTTCTTT,CATSRDLGGRNTEAFF
TRBJ1-4,many,NA,TRBV27,TGTGCCAGCAGTTTAGGGCAGGGAATGGAAAAACTGTTTTTT,CASSLGQGMEKLFF
TRBJ1-5,NA,TRBD1,TRBV6-5,TGTGCCAGCAGTTACTCGAAGGGGGCCAATCAGCCCCAGCATTTT,CASSYSKGANQPQHF
TRBJ2-1,few,NA,TRBV5-6,TGTGCCAGCAGCTTTAGCGTAAGCTCCTACAATGAGCAGTTCTTC,CASSFSVSSYNEQFF
TRBJ2-2,few,TRBD2,TRBV7-9,TGTGCCAGCAGCCCAGGACTAGCGGGACCACCCGGGGAGCTGTTTTTT,CASSPGLAGPPGELFF
TRBJ2-2,many,TRBD1,TRBV12-3/TRBV12-4,TGTGCCAGCCGACGGACAGGGGGCGTCGGCGGGGAGCTGTTTTTT,CASRRTGGVGGELFF
TRBJ2-7,many,TRBD2,TRBV5-1,TGCGCCAGCACCCGGGAGGGGCAAACCTACGAGCAGTACTTC,CASTREGQTYEQYF
TRBJ1-1,few,NA,TRBV6-2/TRBV6-3,TGTGCCAGCAGTCCGGACTTACCGGTAACTGAAGCTTTCTTT,CASSPDLPVTEAFF
TRBJ2-7,NA,NA,TRBV2,TGTGCCAGCAGCGGCGGGATGAGCTCCTACGAGCAGTACTTC,CASSGGMSSYEQYF
TRBJ1-6,NA,TRBD1,TRBV27,TGTGCCAGCAGGGACAGGGTAGGAAATAATTCACCCCTCCACTTT,CASRDRVGNNSPLHF
TRBJ2-5,NA,NA,TRBV5-4,TGTGCCAGCAGCTTAGGACTGAAGGGAGAGACCCAGTACTTC,CASSLGLKGETQYF
TRBJ2-7,NA,TRBD2,TRBV4-3,TGCGCCAGCAGCCCACGGGGTAGCGGGAGGTACGAGCAGTACTTC,CASSPRGSGRYEQYF
TRBJ2-1,few,NA,TRBV28,TGTGCCAGCAGTTTGGGGGTCTCGAATGAGCAGTTCTTC,CASSLGVSNEQFF
TRBJ2-2,NA,NA,TRBV4-1,TGCGCCAGCAGCCCTGGGGGCGGGAGAGGAAAGAACGGGGAGCTGTTTTTT,CASSPGGGRGKNGELFF
TRBJ1-1,few,NA,TRBV27,TGTGCCAGCGTGGGTCCTAGAGGGTCAAACACTGAAGCTTTCTTT,CASVGPRGSNTEAFF
TRBJ1-5,NA,NA,TRBV27,TGTGCCAGCAGTCGGGGGCATGAGCCCCAGCATTTT,CASSRGHEPQHF
TRBJ2-1,few,NA,TRBV2,TGTGCCAGCGGTGCAGGGACCGACTCCTACAATGAGCAGTTCTTC,CASGAGTDSYNEQFF
TRBJ2-2,few,TRBD1,TRBV6-5,TGTGCCAGCAGTTACCCGACAGGGTCCGGGGAGCTGTTTTTT,CASSYPTGSGELFF
TRBJ2-5,NA,NA,TRBV4-1,TGCGCCAGCAGATCCCCCCAGTACTTC,CASRSPQYF
TRBJ1-1,NA,NA,TRBV4-3,TGCGCCAGCAGCCAACGACCGTCTAACACTGAAGCTTTCTTT,CASSQRPSNTEAFF
TRBJ2-3,NA,NA,TRBV14,TGTGCCAGCAGCCCCTTCCAGGTGGGCTCGGAGACGCAGTATTTT,CASSPFQVGSETQYF
TRBJ1-1,few,NA,TRBV28,TGTGCCAGCAGTTTGGCCAGGAGGAACACTGAAGCTTTCTTT,CASSLARRNTEAFF
TRBJ1-1,few,NA,TRBV6-2/TRBV6-3,TGTGCCAGCAGACCAATCAACACTGAAGCTTTCTTT,CASRPINTEAFF
TRBJ1-3,few,NA,TRBV4-3,TGCGCCTGCAGCCAAGGGCCAGACTCTGGAAACACCATATATTTT,CACSQGPDSGNTIYF
TRBJ2-7,NA,NA,TRBV5-6,TGTGCCAGCAGCACCGAGGGACGCCCAGTGGACGAGCAGTACTTC,CASSTEGRPVDEQYF
TRBJ1-2,few,TRBD1,TRBV27,TGTGCCAGCAGTTCACAGGGGGCGGCTAACTATGGCTACACCTTC,CASSSQGAANYGYTF
TRBJ1-4,few,NA,TRBV12-3/TRBV12-4,TGTGCCAGCAGCGCCGTTGCAACTAATGAAAAACTGTTTTTT,CASSAVATNEKLFF
TRBJ2-7,many,NA,TRBV7-2,TGTGCCAGCAGCTTTGGTGGCGGGTATGAGCAGTACTTC,CASSFGGGYEQYF
TRBJ2-3,few,NA,TRBV6-2/TRBV6-3,TGTGCCAGCAGGTACGACCCAATCACAGATACGCAGTATTTT,CASRYDPITDTQYF
TRBJ2-1,NA,TRBD2,TRBV9,TGTGCCAGCAGCGTACGTTTTGCGGGAGACAATGAGCAGTTCTTC,CASSVRFAGDNEQFF
TRBJ2-1,few,TRBD1,TRBV20-1,TGCAGTGCTAGAGTGGGGACAGGGTCCCCCAATGAGCAGTTCTTC,CSARVGTGSPNEQFF
TRBJ2-1,NA,TRBD2,TRBV20-1,TGCAGTGCTAGCGGAGGCGCGGGAGGCCCCTCCTACAATGAGCAGTTCTTC,CSASGGAGGPSYNEQFF
TRBJ2-6,many,NA,TRBV4-1,TGCGCCAGCAGCCCGCTCGGGGTTGGGGGGGCCAACGTCCTGACTTTC,CASSPLGVGGANVLTF
TRBJ2-1,NA,NA,TRBV29-1,TGCAGCGGTGCCCCTCGGGCCCGGGACTACAATGAGCAGTTCTTC,CSGAPRARDYNEQFF
TRBJ2-1,NA,NA,TRBV11-3,TGTGCCAGCAGCTTAGGGAGGGCAGTCTACAATGAGCAGTTCTTC,CASSLGRAVYNEQFF